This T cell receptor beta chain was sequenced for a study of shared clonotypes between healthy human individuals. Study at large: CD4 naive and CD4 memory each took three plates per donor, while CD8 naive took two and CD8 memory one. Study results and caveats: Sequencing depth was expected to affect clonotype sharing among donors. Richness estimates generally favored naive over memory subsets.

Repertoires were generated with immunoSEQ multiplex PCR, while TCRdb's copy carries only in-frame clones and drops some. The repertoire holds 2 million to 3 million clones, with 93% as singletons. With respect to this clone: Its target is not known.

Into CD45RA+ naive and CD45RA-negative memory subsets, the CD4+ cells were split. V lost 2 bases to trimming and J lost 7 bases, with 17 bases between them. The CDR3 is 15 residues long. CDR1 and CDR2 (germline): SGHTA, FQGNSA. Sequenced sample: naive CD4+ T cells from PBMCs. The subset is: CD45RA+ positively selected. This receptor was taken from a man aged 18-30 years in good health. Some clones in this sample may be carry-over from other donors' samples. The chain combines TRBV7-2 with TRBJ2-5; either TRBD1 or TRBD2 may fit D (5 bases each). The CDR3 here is CASSLPSRGRGTQYF. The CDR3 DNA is TGTGCCAGCAGCTTACCGTCTAGGGGACGAGGGACCCAGTACTTC.